The 6 T cell receptor beta chains listed next were all sequenced from one sample in a study of T cell changes during pregnancy in multiple sclerosis. This table comes from immunoSEQ multiplex PCR, and its TCRdb copy is limited to in-frame clones, with some not included. The data hold roughly 84,000 clones, with 85% to 95% observed a single time. The specimen comprised peripheral blood, sampled in the third trimester of pregnancy. These receptors all stem from a female donor in good health, enrolled as a control in a pregnancy study.

This clone was recorded only once. The chain uses TRBV6-5 and TRBJ2-1, with a possible D match to TRBD2 (5 bases). Germline V gene lookup returns CDR1 MNHEY and CDR2 SVGAGI. The CDR3 spans 14 residues. The germline V and J ends were trimmed by 2 bases and 3 bases, with 8 bases remaining between them. CDR3 in DNA: TGTGCCAGCAGTTACCGACGGGACTACAATGAGCAGTTCTTC. Translated: CASSYRRDYNEQFF.

J is TRBJ2-6 and V is TRBV2, with TRBD2 identical over 9 bases. V lost 4 bases to trimming and J lost 0 bases; unmatched junction nucleotides: 1. This CDR3 region has 16 residues. Germline V gene sequence: CDR1 SNHLY, CDR2 FYNNEI. CDR3 sequence reads: CASSGGRDSGANVLTF. CDR3 DNA sequence: TGTGCCAGCAGTGGCGGGAGGGACTCTGGGGCCAACGTCCTGACTTTC.

The V gene is TRBV7-9, the J gene TRBJ2-1; maybe TRBD2 (6 bases). The CDR3 has 14 amino acids. Germline V gives CDR1 SEHNR, CDR2 FQNEAQ (reference sequence). The V end was cut by 5 bases, the J end by 10 bases, with 18 bases between. The CDR3 region has the DNA TGTGCCAGCAGCGACGGGAGACCTCTCAGGGAGCAGTTCTTC. Translating it yields CASSDGRPLREQFF. Full variable domain (missing parts from reference TRBV7-9 and TRBJ2-1): DTGVSQNPRHKITKRGQNVTFRCDPISEHNRLYWYRQTLGQGPEFLTYFQNEAQLEKSRLLSDRFSAERPKGSFSTLEIQRTEQGDSAMYLCASSDGRPLREQFFGPGTRLTVL.

The J gene is TRBJ2-3, the V gene TRBV7-8; D is ambiguous. V lost 1 base to trimming and J lost 1 base, with 6 bases between them. The V gene's germline CDR1 is SGHVS and CDR2 FQNEAQ. CDR3 length: 14 residues. The CDR3 region has the DNA TGTGCCAGCAGCTTAGATCGGGGCACAGATACGCAGTATTTT. Protein product: CASSLDRGTDTQYF.

V usage is TRBV5-1 and J usage is TRBJ2-7; D is perhaps TRBD2 (6 bases). This CDR3 spans 14 amino acids. CDR1 is SGHRS and CDR2 is YFSETQ in the germline V gene. V was pared by 7 bases and J by 4 bases, with 18 bases between. In nucleotides, the CDR3 is TGCGCCAGCGCACGGAAGGAGGGACCTTACGAGCAGTACTTC. It is translated as CASARKEGPYEQYF. Using reference TRBV5-1 and TRBJ2-7 for the parts outside the CDR3, the full variable domain is KAGVTQTPRYLIKTRGQQVTLSCSPISGHRSVSWYQQTPGQGLQFLFEYFSETQRNKGNFPGRFSGRQFSNSRSEMNVSTLELGDSALYLCASARKEGPYEQYFGPGTRLTVT.

The rearrangement links TRBV7-8 to TRBJ1-5, with D unresolved. V shed 2 bases and J shed 2 bases, with 10 bases lying between them. Germline V gene sequence: CDR1 SGHVS, CDR2 FQNEAQ. The CDR3 covers 15 residues. The chain's CDR3 is CASSLLTLGNQPQHF. Written as DNA, the CDR3 is TGTGCCAGCAGCTTATTGACTTTGGGCAATCAGCCCCAGCATTTT.